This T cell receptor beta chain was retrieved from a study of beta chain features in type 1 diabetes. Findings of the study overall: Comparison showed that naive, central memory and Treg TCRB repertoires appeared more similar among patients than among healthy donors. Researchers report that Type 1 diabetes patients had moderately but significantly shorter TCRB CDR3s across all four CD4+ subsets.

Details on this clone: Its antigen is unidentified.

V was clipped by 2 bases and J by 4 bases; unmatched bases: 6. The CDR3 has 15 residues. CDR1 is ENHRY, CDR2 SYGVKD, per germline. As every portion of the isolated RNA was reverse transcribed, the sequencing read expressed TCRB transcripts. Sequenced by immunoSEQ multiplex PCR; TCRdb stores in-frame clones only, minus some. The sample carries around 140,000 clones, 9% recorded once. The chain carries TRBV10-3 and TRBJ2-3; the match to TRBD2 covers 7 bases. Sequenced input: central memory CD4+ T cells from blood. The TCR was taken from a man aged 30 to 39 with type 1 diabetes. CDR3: CAISEVAAGSDTQYF. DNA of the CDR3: TGTGCCATCAGTGAGGTGGCAGCGGGGTCAGATACGCAGTATTTT.